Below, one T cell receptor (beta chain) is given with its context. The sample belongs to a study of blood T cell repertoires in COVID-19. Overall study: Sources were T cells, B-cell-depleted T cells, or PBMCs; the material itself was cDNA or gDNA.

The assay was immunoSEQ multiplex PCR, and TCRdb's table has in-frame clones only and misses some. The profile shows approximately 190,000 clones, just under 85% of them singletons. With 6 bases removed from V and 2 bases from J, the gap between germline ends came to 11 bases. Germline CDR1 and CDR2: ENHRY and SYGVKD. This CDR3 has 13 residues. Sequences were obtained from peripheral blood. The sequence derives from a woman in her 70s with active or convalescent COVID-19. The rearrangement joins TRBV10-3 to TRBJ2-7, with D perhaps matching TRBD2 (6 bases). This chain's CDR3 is CAIRDYGTYEQYF. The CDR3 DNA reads TGTGCCATCAGGGACTACGGGACCTACGAGCAGTACTTC.